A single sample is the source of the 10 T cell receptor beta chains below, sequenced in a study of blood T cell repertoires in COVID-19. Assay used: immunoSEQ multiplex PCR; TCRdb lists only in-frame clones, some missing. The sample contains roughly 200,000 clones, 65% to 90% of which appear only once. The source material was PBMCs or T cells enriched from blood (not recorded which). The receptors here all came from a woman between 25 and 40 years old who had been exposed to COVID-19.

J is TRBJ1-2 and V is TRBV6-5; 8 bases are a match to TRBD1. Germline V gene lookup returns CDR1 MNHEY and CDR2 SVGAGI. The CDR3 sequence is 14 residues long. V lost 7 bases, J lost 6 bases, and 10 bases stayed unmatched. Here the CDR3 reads CASNLGQGPHGYTF. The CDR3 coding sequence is TGTGCCAGCAACCTAGGACAGGGCCCCCATGGCTACACCTTC.

DNA for the CDR3: TGCAGCGTTGGCGGGGGAACTAACTATGGCTACACCTTC. It yields the protein CSVGGGTNYGYTF. The chain uses TRBV29-1 and TRBJ1-2; TRBD1 might be the D (5 bases). The V gene lost 4 bases and the J gene lost 0 bases, with 9 bases spanning the gap. Germline CDR1 and CDR2: SQVTM and ANQGSEA. CDR3 length equals 13 residues.

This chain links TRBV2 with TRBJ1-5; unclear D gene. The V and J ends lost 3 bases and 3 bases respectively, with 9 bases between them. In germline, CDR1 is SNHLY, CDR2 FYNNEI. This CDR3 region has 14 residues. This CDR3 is CASSESTVNQPQHF. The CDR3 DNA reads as TGTGCCAGCAGTGAGTCAACGGTCAATCAGCCCCAGCATTTT.

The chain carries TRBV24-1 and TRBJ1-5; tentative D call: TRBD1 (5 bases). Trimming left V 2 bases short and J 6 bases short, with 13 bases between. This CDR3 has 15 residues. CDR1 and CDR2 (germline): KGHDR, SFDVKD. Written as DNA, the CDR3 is TGTGCCACCAGTGATTCAGTAGGGGAATCTCAGCCCCAGCATTTT. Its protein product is CATSDSVGESQPQHF.

CDR3 DNA: TGTGCCTCGACCTACGGGACAGGGGCCTACGAGCAGTACTTC. This translates into CASTYGTGAYEQYF. This chain joins TRBV30 and TRBJ2-7; 10 bases map to TRBD1. The V and J ends lost 7 bases and 2 bases, in that order; junction bases with no gene match: 8. Germline V gene sequence: CDR1 GTSNPN, CDR2 SVGIG (reference sequence). CDR3 length equals 14 residues.

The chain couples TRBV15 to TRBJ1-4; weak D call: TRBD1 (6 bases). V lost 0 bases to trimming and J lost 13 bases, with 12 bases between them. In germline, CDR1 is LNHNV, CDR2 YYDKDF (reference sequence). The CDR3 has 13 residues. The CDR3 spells CATSRDTGGRLFF. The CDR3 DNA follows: TGTGCCACCAGCAGAGATACCGGGGGGCGACTGTTTTTT.

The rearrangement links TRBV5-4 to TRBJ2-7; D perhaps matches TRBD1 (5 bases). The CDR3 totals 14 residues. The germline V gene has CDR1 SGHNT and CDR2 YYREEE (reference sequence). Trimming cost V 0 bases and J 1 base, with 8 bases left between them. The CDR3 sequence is CASSLEQASYEQYF. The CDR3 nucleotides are TGTGCCAGCAGCTTGGAACAGGCGTCCTACGAGCAGTACTTC.

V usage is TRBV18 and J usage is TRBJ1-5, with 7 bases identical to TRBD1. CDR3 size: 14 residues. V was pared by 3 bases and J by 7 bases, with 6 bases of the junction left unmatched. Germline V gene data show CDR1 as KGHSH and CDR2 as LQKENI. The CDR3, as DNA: TGTGCCAGCTCACCTCGGCAGGGGGGACAGCCCCAGCATTTT. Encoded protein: CASSPRQGGQPQHF.

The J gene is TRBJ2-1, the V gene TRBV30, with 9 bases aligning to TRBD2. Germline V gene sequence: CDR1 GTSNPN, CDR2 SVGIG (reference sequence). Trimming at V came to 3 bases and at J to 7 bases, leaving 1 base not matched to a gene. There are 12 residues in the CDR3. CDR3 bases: TGTGCCTGGAGGCTAGCGGGGAATGAGCAGTTCTTC. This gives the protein CAWRLAGNEQFF.

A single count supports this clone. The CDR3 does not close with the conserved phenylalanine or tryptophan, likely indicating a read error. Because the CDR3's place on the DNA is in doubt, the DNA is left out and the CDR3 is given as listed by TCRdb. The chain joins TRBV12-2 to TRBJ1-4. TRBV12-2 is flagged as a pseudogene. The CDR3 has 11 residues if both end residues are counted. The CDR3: CASRLSPGSFT.